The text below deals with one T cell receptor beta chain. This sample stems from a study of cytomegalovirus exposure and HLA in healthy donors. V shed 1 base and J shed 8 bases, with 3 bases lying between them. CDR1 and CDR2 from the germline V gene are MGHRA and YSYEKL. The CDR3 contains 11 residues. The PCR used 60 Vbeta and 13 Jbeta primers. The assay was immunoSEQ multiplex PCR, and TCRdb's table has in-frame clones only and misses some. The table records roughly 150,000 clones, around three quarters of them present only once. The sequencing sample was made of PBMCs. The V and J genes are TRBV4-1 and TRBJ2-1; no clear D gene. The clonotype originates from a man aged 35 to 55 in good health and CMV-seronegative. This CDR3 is CASSQGDEQFF. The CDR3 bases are TGCGCCAGCAGCCAAGGCGATGAGCAGTTCTTC.